The 21 T cell receptor beta chains presented below share a single source sample, sequenced in a study of beta chain features in type 1 diabetes. Investigators reverse transcribed all isolated RNA, so they sequenced expressed TCRB transcripts. The repertoire was sequenced with immunoSEQ multiplex PCR; TCRdb's copy has only in-frame clones and lacks some. The sample has roughly 300,000 clones, around 7.6% seen once. Sequenced sample: central memory CD4+ T cells from blood. The receptors shown here come from a woman aged 18-29 years in good health.

V gene TRBV7-8 combines with J gene TRBJ2-5, with D tentatively TRBD1 (5 bases). Germline CDR1 is SGHVS and CDR2 is FQNEAQ. The germline V and J ends were trimmed by 5 bases and 2 bases, with 12 bases remaining between them. This CDR3 has 14 residues. The CDR3 DNA sequence: TGTGCCAGCAGCCAGACAGAAAAACAAGAGACCCAGTACTTC. Translated, it gives CASSQTEKQETQYF. The complete variable domain, with remaining parts taken from reference TRBV7-8 and TRBJ2-5, reads GAGVSQSPRYKVAKRGQDVALRCDPISGHVSLFWYQQALGQGPEFLTYFQNEAQLDKSGLPSDRFFAERPEGSVSTLKIQRTQQEDSAVYLCASSQTEKQETQYFGPGTRLLVL.

This clone was detected only a few times. CDR3 nucleotide sequence: TGTGCCAGCAGCTTCTACGGCACCGGGGAGCTGTTTTTT. It codes for CASSFYGTGELFF. The J gene is TRBJ2-2, the V gene TRBV7-9, with D unresolved. Germline V CDR1 and CDR2: SEHNR, FQNEAQ (reference sequence). Trimming removed 3 bases at V and 4 bases at J, with 6 bases between. This CDR3 contains 13 residues.

This chain uses TRBV7-2 with TRBJ1-5; D is unresolved. V was clipped by 3 bases and J by 2 bases, with 8 bases between them. The V gene's germline CDR1 is SGHTA and CDR2 FQGNSA. The CDR3 has 14 amino acids. The chain's CDR3 is CASSFFGGNQPQHF. CDR3 nucleotides: TGTGCCAGCAGCTTTTTTGGTGGCAATCAGCCCCAGCATTTT.

This rearrangement joins TRBV28 to TRBJ2-2, with no clear D. The length of the CDR3 is 12 residues. Germline V gene lookup returns CDR1 MDHEN and CDR2 SYDVKM. V gave up 3 bases and J gave up 10 bases, with 9 bases separating them. The CDR3 coding sequence is TGTGCCAGCAGTTTTTTGAGAGAGGAGCTGTTTTTT. Protein product: CASSFLREELFF.

This clone has only a few counts. The chain links TRBV27 to TRBJ2-5, with a possible D match to TRBD1 (6 bases). This CDR3 is 15 amino acids long. With 4 bases removed from V and 1 base from J, the gap between germline ends came to 13 bases. Looked up from germline, CDR1 is MNHEY and CDR2 is SMNVEV (reference sequence). CDR3 in amino acids: CASSSITGRQETQYF. Here the CDR3 DNA reads TGTGCCAGCAGTTCAATCACAGGGCGCCAAGAGACCCAGTACTTC.

The chain joins TRBV2 to TRBJ2-7; D unclear. The CDR3 has 12 amino acids. Trimming pared 2 bases from V and 4 bases from J, leaving 6 bases between. Per germline, CDR1 SNHLY and CDR2 FYNNEI. CDR3: CASSEFSYEQYF. CDR3 nucleotide sequence: TGTGCCAGCAGTGAATTCAGTTACGAGCAGTACTTC.

This clone was recorded a few times. The chain uses TRBV7-9 and TRBJ2-5; the D gene is possibly TRBD2 (5 bases). Germline lookup yields CDR1 SEHNR and CDR2 FQNEAQ (reference sequence). Trimming removed 5 bases from V and 1 base from J, with 11 bases in between. CDR3 length: 14 residues. The CDR3 sequence is CASSDRGSQETQYF. The CDR3 nucleotides are TGTGCCAGCAGCGACCGGGGATCCCAAGAGACCCAGTACTTC. The entire variable domain, with the rest obtained from reference TRBV7-9 and TRBJ2-5, is as follows: DTGVSQNPRHKITKRGQNVTFRCDPISEHNRLYWYRQTLGQGPEFLTYFQNEAQLEKSRLLSDRFSAERPKGSFSTLEIQRTEQGDSAMYLCASSDRGSQETQYFGPGTRLLVL.

This clone turned up a few times. The V and J genes are TRBV7-2 and TRBJ1-1; perhaps TRBD1 as D (5 bases). The CDR3 is made up of 14 amino acids. The germline CDR1 and CDR2 sequences are SGHTA and FQGNSA. Trimming shortened V by 0 bases and J by 10 bases, and 15 bases separated the two germline ends. Here the CDR3 reads CASSLARADRRAFF. CDR3 in DNA: TGTGCCAGCAGCTTAGCACGAGCAGACAGACGAGCTTTCTTT.

This clone was seen more than once but under ten times. The rearrangement joins TRBV7-2 to TRBJ2-5; D is possibly TRBD1 (5 bases). Between the trimmed V and J ends, which lost 1 base and 5 bases, there was a span of 17 bases. Germline loops: CDR1 SGHTA, CDR2 FQGNSA. This CDR3 spans 16 amino acids. CDR3: CASSLDWVKGPETQYF. In DNA form, the CDR3 reads TGTGCCAGCAGCTTAGATTGGGTAAAGGGGCCGGAGACCCAGTACTTC.

This clone was detected only a few times. The CDR3 region has the DNA TGCGCCAGCAGCTTGAGGGTAGCGGGAGGCGCGGAGACCCAGTACTTC. Translated, it gives CASSLRVAGGAETQYF. The chain links TRBV5-1 to TRBJ2-5; 10 bases match TRBD2. CDR3 length equals 16 residues. V lost 1 base, J lost 5 bases, and 8 bases stayed unmatched. Germline values: CDR1 SGHRS, CDR2 YFSETQ.

The chain combines TRBV7-9 with TRBJ2-2; D remains ambiguous. The CDR3 contains 11 residues. Trimming took 3 bases from V and 9 from J, leaving 5 bases between them. Germline V CDR1 and CDR2: SEHNR, FQNEAQ (reference sequence). The CDR3 sequence is CASSFIRELFF. The CDR3 bases are TGTGCCAGCAGCTTCATCCGGGAGCTGTTTTTT.

The rearrangement joins TRBV28 to TRBJ1-5; D unresolved. The CDR3 is 22 amino acids. The ends were cut back, 8 bases at V and 0 bases at J, with 35 bases in the middle. Per the germline V gene, CDR1 is MDHEN and CDR2 is SYDVKM. CDR3 in amino acids: CASPRVSYVGGLAGDSNQPQHF. CDR3 DNA: TGTGCCAGCCCTCGGGTTTCTTACGTGGGAGGGCTCGCCGGGGATAGCAATCAGCCCCAGCATTTT. Variable domain in full (rest from reference TRBV28 and TRBJ1-5): DVKVTQSSRYLVKRTGEKVFLECVQDMDHENMFWYRQDPGLGLRLIYFSYDVKMKEKGDIPEGYSVSREKKERFSLILESASTNQTSMYLCASPRVSYVGGLAGDSNQPQHFGDGTRLSIL.

In its sample, this clone was seen a few times. The rearrangement joins TRBV28 to TRBJ2-5; no definite D call. V lost 3 bases and J 4 bases, leaving 9 bases between the germline ends. From germline, CDR1 is MDHEN and CDR2 SYDVKM. This CDR3 has 13 residues. CDR3 nucleotides: TGTGCCAGCAGTTTTCAGTATCGAGAGACCCAGTACTTC. It is translated as CASSFQYRETQYF.

The V and J genes are TRBV4-2 and TRBJ1-1; no clear D. CDR1 and CDR2 from the germline V gene are LGHNA and YNFKEQ. V lost 0 bases, J lost 0 bases, and 8 bases lay in between. This CDR3 region has 15 residues. The CDR3 region has the DNA TGTGCCAGCAGCCAAGAATGGGCAGTGAACACTGAAGCTTTCTTT. Translated: CASSQEWAVNTEAFF.

The V gene is TRBV28, the J gene TRBJ2-7; TRBD2 aligns across 11 bases. Germline V lookup: CDR1 MDHEN, CDR2 SYDVKM. The ends lost 6 bases at V and 3 bases at J; junction bases unmatched: 4. This CDR3 has 14 amino acids. The CDR3 sequence is CASRPTSGSYEQYF. The CDR3 DNA reads TGTGCCAGCAGACCTACTAGCGGGAGCTACGAGCAGTACTTC.

V and J are TRBV11-2 and TRBJ2-4, with 11 positions matching TRBD1. Losses at the gene ends were 0 bases for V and 7 bases for J; bases not matched to a gene: 11. Looked up from germline, CDR1 is SGHAT and CDR2 is FQNNGV. The CDR3 covers 18 residues. The CDR3 coding sequence is TGTGCCAGCAGCTTAGAAAGGACAGGGGGCAGTTCCTTGAACATTCAGTACTTC. Protein: CASSLERTGGSSLNIQYF.

Here the CDR3 DNA reads TGCGCCAGCAGCTTGGCTTGGACGAAGGAGCTGTTTTTT. Its translation: CASSLAWTKELFF. V and J are TRBV5-1 and TRBJ2-2; D call uncertain. V was shortened by 0 bases and J by 10 bases, with 10 bases between the two germline ends. The CDR3 runs 13 residues. CDR1 is SGHRS, CDR2 YFSETQ, per germline.

J is TRBJ2-3 and V is TRBV10-3, with 11 bases matching TRBD2. Germline assignment: CDR1 ENHRY and CDR2 SYGVKD. The CDR3 has 15 amino acids. Unmatched junction bases numbered 6, after V lost 6 bases and J lost 4 bases. CDR3 in amino acids: CAIRVAGGPPDTQYF. DNA for the CDR3: TGTGCCATCAGGGTAGCGGGAGGGCCCCCAGATACGCAGTATTTT.

This chain uses TRBV7-2 with TRBJ1-2, with 9 bases lining up with TRBD1. Germline V gene sequence: CDR1 SGHTA, CDR2 FQGNSA. Trimming took 3 bases from V and 8 from J; bases not matched to a gene: 7. The CDR3 extends over 14 amino acids. This chain's CDR3 is CASSFQQGAQGYTF. CDR3 nucleotides: TGTGCCAGCAGCTTCCAACAGGGGGCACAAGGCTACACCTTC.

Only a few counts were recorded for this clone. The V and J genes are TRBV18 and TRBJ2-1; D gene uncertain. Germline lookup yields CDR1 KGHSH and CDR2 LQKENI. With 5 bases removed from V and 5 bases from J, the gap between germline ends came to 13 bases. This CDR3 region has 14 residues. CDR3 sequence: CASSSIEADNEQFF. The CDR3 nucleotides are TGTGCCAGCTCATCCATTGAGGCGGACAATGAGCAGTTCTTC. Filled out from reference TRBV18 and TRBJ2-1, the complete variable domain reads NAGVMQNPRHLVRRRGQEARLRCSPMKGHSHVYWYRQLPEEGLKFMVYLQKENIIDESGMPKERFSAEFPKEGPSILRIQQVVRGDSAAYFCASSSIEADNEQFFGPGTRLTVL.

This clone was observed many times. This chain links TRBV29-1 with TRBJ1-4; D call uncertain. In germline, CDR1 is SQVTM, CDR2 ANQGSEA. The CDR3 is made up of 11 amino acids. The V and J ends lost 3 bases and 8 bases respectively, with 7 bases between them. The CDR3 nucleotides read TGCAGCGTTGAGAAGAACGAAAAACTGTTTTTT. Its protein product is CSVEKNEKLFF.